Sequencing of this TCR beta chain was carried out in a study of blood T cell repertoires in COVID-19. Study summary: The United States, Italy and Spain were the sources of the acute and convalescent COVID-19 samples. PBMCs, B-cell-depleted T cells, or T cells were the source of the cDNA or gDNA that made up the material.

V was trimmed by 5 bases and J by 2 bases, leaving 11 bases between them. The CDR3 is 14 amino acids. CDR1 is MNHEY and CDR2 is SVGAGI in the germline V gene. Authors' processing steps: Quantification of nucleated cells was approximated via reference gene primer amplification. The protocol was immunoSEQ multiplex PCR, while the TCRdb copy is restricted to in-frame clones and leaves out a portion. The DNA gave D and trimming, while V, J and clone size come from that table. The sample lists 400,000 to 500,000 clones, more than 70% occurring once. Those designated as exposed participants met a COVID-19 case within 2 weeks before study entry.

The specimen was PBMCs or T cells enriched from blood (not recorded which). The sequence was collected from a woman between 18 and 29 years old who had been exposed to COVID-19. The chain employs TRBV6-5 and TRBJ2-3; TRBD1 might be the D (6 bases). CDR3 loop: CASSRQAYTDTQYF. As DNA, the CDR3 is TGTGCCAGCAGTAGACAGGCTTACACAGATACGCAGTATTTT.